This T cell receptor beta chain is from a study of blood T cell repertoires in COVID-19. Study details: The United States, Italy and Spain provided the acute and convalescent COVID-19 samples. PBMCs, B-cell-depleted T cells, or T cells provided the cDNA or gDNA that made up the material.

In the original workflow: Estimation of nucleated cell counts was performed using reference gene primer amplification. Libraries were prepared by immunoSEQ multiplex PCR; TCRdb keeps only in-frame clonotypes and omits some of them. That table supplies the V and J calls and clone size; D and trimming were determined from the DNA. The table includes just under 150,000 clones, roughly 84% detected once. CDR3 length: 12 residues. The junction had 7 bases not matched to a gene; V was cut back by 8 bases and J by 7 bases. From germline, CDR1 is SGHAT and CDR2 FQNNGV. The chain has TRBV11-2 and TRBJ2-5; 7 bases are a match to TRBD2. The receptor's source is a human donor with acute or convalescent COVID-19. The donor label of this sample is uncertain. The sample comprised peripheral blood. The CDR3 nucleotides are TGTGCCAGCGGCCGACTAGCCGTGACCCAGTACTTC. Translation: CASGRLAVTQYF.